The clone carrying this T cell receptor beta chain came up a few times. No antigen is known for it. The record originates from a study of T cell repertoires in cytomegalovirus infection. Looking at the study overall: A matching HLA type, together with CMV infection, was signaled by public TCR beta signatures. Study-level results: CMV carriers having the relevant HLA were flagged by cumulative public TCR beta family frequency.

There are 14 residues in the CDR3. Deletions cut 3 bases from V and 3 bases from J, with 9 bases between. Germline V lookup: CDR1 MDHEN, CDR2 SYDVKM. TCRdb re-called the reads through MiXCR, storing one row per CDR3 protein. The sample holds some 900,000 distinct CDR3 sequences; approximately 29% are singletons and the top ten take over 10%. The sample in question was cultured CD8+ T cells from PBMCs, obtained from culture after CMV antigen stimulation. This rearrangement joins TRBV28 to TRBJ2-1; tentatively, D is TRBD2 (6 bases). The origin of this receptor is a human donor in good health (CMV status not recorded). Some clones in this sample may be carry-over from other donors' samples. The CDR3 region has the DNA TGTGCCAGCAGTTTTTGGGGAGGCTACAATGAGCAGTTCTTC. This codes for CASSFWGGYNEQFF.